The clone carrying this TCR beta chain has at least ten counts. TCRdb re-analysed the 5' RACE reads in MiXCR, keeping a single row per CDR3 protein. The data contain some 1,700,000 distinct CDR3 sequences, more than 30% of them singletons. The sample comes from a study of identical twins. V shed 7 bases and J shed 3 bases, with 12 bases lying between them. Germline V gives CDR1 MNHEY, CDR2 SMNVEV (reference sequence). The CDR3 has 13 residues. The TCR originated in a newborn girl in good health. Source material: cord blood. The chain combines TRBV27 with TRBJ1-2; no definite D call. CDR3 residues: CASKIAGDYGYTF. CDR3 bases: TGTGCCAGCAAGATAGCGGGAGACTATGGCTACACCTTC.